This T cell receptor beta chain was profiled in a study of blood T cell repertoires in COVID-19 (dated by TCRdb to the early 2020s). As for the study more broadly: Collaborator samples came from the United States, Italy and Spain and covered acute and convalescent phases of COVID-19. The prospective study material was composed of cDNA or gDNA derived from T cells, B-cell-depleted T cells, or PBMCs. The dataset comprised deeply sampled blood TCRbeta repertoires from subjects exposed to, actively infected with, or recovered from COVID-19. A freely available public database, intended as a resource for researchers studying the immune response to SARS-CoV-2, is where the repertoires were released. Samples came from the ongoing ImmuneRACE study (first 160 participants) plus 1,254 subjects from 6 global collaborators. A de-identified subject ID, COVID-19 status, age in years and sex were almost always included in the sample metadata. Where available, HLA class I and class II types were obtained from metadata supplied by the sample provider rather than from assay-based typing. Findings and caveats that apply to the study as a whole: The quantity of clinical and demographic metadata differed by source and by participant and was supplied without curation.

A word on this clone: There is no known antigen for this receptor. No quality values exist for individual bases; no much larger clone is one base distant.

Each collaborating institution followed its own protocols to collect whole blood in K2EDTA tubes. Collaborator samples were shipped for TCRbeta analysis as frozen whole blood, isolated PBMCs, or DNA extracted from either sample type. TCRbeta CDR3 regions were amplified from genomic DNA using the immunoSEQ Assay, a bias-controlled multiplex PCR. As for the authors' bioinformatics: Nucleated cell counts per sample were estimated from amplification of reference gene primers within the assay. Sequence reads were collapsed and filtered to measure the absolute abundance of every unique TCRbeta CDR3 rearrangement. Productive Simpson clonality was computed per sample as the square root of Simpson's diversity index over productive rearrangements. TCRdb provides this immuneACCESS table in a form limited to in-frame rearrangements. Some clones are lacking; in checked studies, under half of them reflect an unresolved V gene, and why the rest are absent is not known. Clone size and V and J calls were adopted from that table, with D and trimming inferred from the DNA. The sample table records fewer than 120,000 clones; roughly 85% of these occur just once. More than 15% of the sample is taken by the ten largest.

CDR1 and CDR2 are read off the germline V gene as SGHDN and FVKESK. The CDR3 starts with the cysteine, ends with the phenylalanine, and has 14 residues. CDR3 DNA is the only sequence kept; it has 42 bases, read in frame from the first base. Unmatched junction bases come to 4, with V trimmed by 5 bases and J by 3 bases. The rearranged chain carries TRBV14 and TRBJ1-1, with 9 bases matching TRBD1. This receptor was identified in a woman older than 75 with active or convalescent COVID-19. Input material: peripheral blood. The DNA is as follows: TGTGCCAGCAGCTTACAGGGGGCACACACTGAAGCTTTCTTT. It translates to CASSLQGAHTEAFF.